The source of this T cell receptor (beta chain) is a study of T cells after posttransplantation cyclophosphamide. Germline lookup yields CDR1 SGHRS and CDR2 YFSETQ. The CDR3 sequence is 13 residues long. Trimming took off 4 bases at V and 4 bases at J, with 9 bases between the two ends. Assay: immunoSEQ multiplex PCR; the TCRdb copy retains only in-frame clones and omits some. The sample carries about 47,000 clones, 85% to 95% recorded once. The sample holds a few counts of this clone. The V gene is TRBV5-1, the J gene TRBJ1-3; D gene ambiguous. The material sequenced was PBMCs. The origin of this receptor is a woman aged 25-40 years in good health and a related stem cell transplant donor. Written as DNA, the CDR3 is TGCGCCAGCAGCGGCACCCTCGGAAACACCATATATTTT. It encodes CASSGTLGNTIYF.